One sample yielded the 13 T cell receptor beta chains listed below, sequenced in a study of blood T cell repertoires in COVID-19. Generated by immunoSEQ multiplex PCR, the TCRdb table keeps only in-frame clones and is missing some. Here the sample spans some 67,000 clones, roughly 79% being singletons. Sequencing input: peripheral blood. These receptor sequences come from a woman in her sixties or seventies with acute or convalescent COVID-19.

The J gene is TRBJ1-2, the V gene TRBV6-5, with D maybe TRBD1 (6 bases). The germline gives CDR1 MNHEY, CDR2 SVGAGI. CDR3 length: 13 amino acids. V was cut by 6 bases and J by 4 bases, with 12 bases left in between. The CDR3, as DNA: TGTGCCAGCAGACCGGGACACCTCTATGGCTACACCTTC. Its translation: CASRPGHLYGYTF.

This rearrangement joins TRBV12-3 or TRBV12-4 to TRBJ2-5, with TRBD1 matching over 9 bases. This CDR3 has 13 amino acids. The V and J ends lost 6 bases and 4 bases, in that order; junction bases with no gene match: 3. As DNA, the CDR3 is TGTGCCAGCAGGGGACAGGGTTTAGAGACCCAGTACTTC. As protein: CASRGQGLETQYF.

This chain joins TRBV6-4 and TRBJ2-5; 13 bases map to TRBD2. The V and J ends lost 0 bases and 4 bases, in that order; junction bases with no gene match: 2. CDR3 length: 16 amino acids. Germline V gene data show CDR1 as MRHNA and CDR2 as SNTAGT. In nucleotides, the CDR3 is TGTGCCAGCAGTGACTCGACTAGCGGGGGGATAGAGACCCAGTACTTC. Residues: CASSDSTSGGIETQYF.

The chain is built from TRBV10-2 and TRBJ2-7, with D possibly matching TRBD2 (6 bases). The ends were cut back, 3 bases at V and 3 bases at J, with 12 bases in the middle. CDR3 length: 14 amino acids. Looked up from germline, CDR1 is WSHSY and CDR2 is SAAADI. This CDR3 is CASSDSGTLYEQYF. CDR3 bases: TGCGCCAGCAGTGACTCCGGGACTCTCTACGAGCAGTACTTC.

This chain uses TRBV6-6 with TRBJ2-3; TRBD1 is a possible D gene (6 bases). The ends were cut back, 5 bases at V and 2 bases at J, with 11 bases in the middle. Germline values: CDR1 MNHNY, CDR2 SVGAGI (reference sequence). There are 14 residues in the CDR3. CDR3 sequence reads: CASSLGQSTDTQYF. The DNA of the CDR3 is TGTGCCAGCAGTCTAGGACAGTCCACAGATACGCAGTATTTT.

The chain carries TRBV7-2 and TRBJ1-3; D remains ambiguous. The CDR3 has 15 residues. V was trimmed by 4 bases and J by 1 base, leaving 11 bases between them. Per germline, CDR1 SGHTA and CDR2 FQGNSA. In DNA, the CDR3 is TGTGCCAGCAGCTCGTCGAGAGTTTCTGGAAACACCATATATTTT. Protein product: CASSSSRVSGNTIYF.

This chain uses TRBV7-9 with TRBJ1-1; D remains ambiguous. Trimming removed 4 bases from V and 7 bases from J, with 13 bases in between. The CDR3 contains 13 residues. Germline-derived CDR1 and CDR2 are SEHNR and FQNEAQ (reference sequence). In nucleotides, the CDR3 is TGTGCCAGCAGCTCGACTGCGGGTGTTGAAGCTTTCTTT. Translated: CASSSTAGVEAFF.

This chain connects TRBV6-5 to TRBJ2-7; TRBD1 agrees at 7 bases. Germline V gene lookup returns CDR1 MNHEY and CDR2 SVGAGI. The V gene end was trimmed by 5 bases and the J gene end by 6 bases; junction bases not matched to a gene: 10. This CDR3 spans 14 amino acids. CDR3 bases: TGTGCCAGCAGTAAACGCACGACAGGGACCGAGCAGTACTTC. This encodes CASSKRTTGTEQYF.

The chain employs TRBV7-8 and TRBJ1-1; weak D call: TRBD1 (5 bases). The CDR3 contains 15 residues. Germline V lookup: CDR1 SGHVS, CDR2 FQNEAQ. Trimming cost V 6 bases and J 1 base, with 15 bases left between them. CDR3 bases: TGTGCCAGCAGTAAAAATAATGGACAGAACACTGAAGCTTTCTTT. Translated, it gives CASSKNNGQNTEAFF. The variable domain in full, completed from reference TRBV7-8 and TRBJ1-1, reads GAGVSQSPRYKVAKRGQDVALRCDPISGHVSLFWYQQALGQGPEFLTYFQNEAQLDKSGLPSDRFFAERPEGSVSTLKIQRTQQEDSAVYLCASSKNNGQNTEAFFGQGTRLTVV.

The CDR3 DNA reads TGCGCCAGCAGCTTGGGACAGGGGGACTATGGCTACACCTTC. It translates to CASSLGQGDYGYTF. The chain joins TRBV5-1 to TRBJ1-2, with 9 bases identical to TRBD1. The V gene end was trimmed by 0 bases and the J gene end by 3 bases; junction bases not matched to a gene: 0. Germline CDR1 is SGHRS and CDR2 is YFSETQ. The CDR3 consists of 14 residues.

Only a few counts were recorded for this clone. This chain joins TRBV7-9 and TRBJ1-1; 7 bases agree with TRBD1. Germline V lookup: CDR1 SEHNR, CDR2 FQNEAQ (reference sequence). V gave up 3 bases and J gave up 7 bases; unmatched junction bases: 5. This CDR3 has 13 amino acids. Here the CDR3 DNA reads TGTGCCAGCAGCTTGCAGGGGGAGGTTGAAGCTTTCTTT. This gives the protein CASSLQGEVEAFF.

V is TRBV5-1 and J is TRBJ2-7; D is ambiguous. The CDR3 length is 13 residues. Germline CDR1 is SGHRS and CDR2 is YFSETQ. Trimming removed 0 bases from V and 3 bases from J, with 7 bases in between. CDR3 bases: TGCGCCAGCAGCTTGGGATCGGGCTACGAGCAGTACTTC. Its translation is CASSLGSGYEQYF.

As to this clone: This sample also contains other DNA sequences that code for the same CDR3. The chain combines TRBV5-1 with TRBJ1-1, with D hard to call. The V gene lost 0 bases and the J gene lost 4 bases, with 7 bases spanning the gap. Germline assignment: CDR1 SGHRS and CDR2 YFSETQ. The CDR3 consists of 13 residues. As DNA, the CDR3 is TGCGCCAGCAGCTTGGGCGGGAGCACTGAAGCTTTCTTT. Amino acids: CASSLGGSTEAFF.